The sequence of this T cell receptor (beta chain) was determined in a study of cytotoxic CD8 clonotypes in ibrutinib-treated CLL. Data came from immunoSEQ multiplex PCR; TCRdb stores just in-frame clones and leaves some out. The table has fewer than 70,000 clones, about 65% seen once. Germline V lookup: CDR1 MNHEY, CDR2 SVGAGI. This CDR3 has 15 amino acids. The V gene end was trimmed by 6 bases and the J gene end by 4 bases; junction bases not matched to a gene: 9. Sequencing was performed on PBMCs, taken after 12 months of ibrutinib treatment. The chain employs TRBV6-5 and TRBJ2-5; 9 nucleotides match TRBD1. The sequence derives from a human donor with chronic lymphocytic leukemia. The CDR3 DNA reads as TGTGCCAGCAGGCATTACAGGGGGCGCGGAGAGACCCAGTACTTC. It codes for CASRHYRGRGETQYF.